This record covers a single T cell receptor (beta chain). The data belong to a study of control samples from healthy donors and cancer patients. Here immunoSEQ multiplex PCR was the method, and the copy in TCRdb shows in-frame clones only, minus some. Seen here are some 71,000 clones, approximately 89% observed once, and the top ten hold around 5.1%. Germline values: CDR1 MDHEN, CDR2 SYDVKM. This CDR3 is 12 amino acids long. V was pared by 3 bases and J by 4 bases, with 6 bases between. This TCR was recovered from a man in his sixties with colorectal cancer. This chain joins TRBV28 and TRBJ1-2; no clear D gene. The sequencing sample was made of PBMCs. The CDR3 coding sequence is TGTGCCAGCAGTTTTGGAGGCTATGGCTACACCTTC. Protein: CASSFGGYGYTF.